Shown below are 7 T cell receptor beta chains from a single sample sequenced in a study of graft-versus-host responses after intestinal transplantation (dated by TCRdb to 2020 to 2022). The library was obtained by the immunoSEQ multiplex PCR assay. As stored in TCRdb, this immuneACCESS dataset retains in-frame rearrangements with V and J assigned. A fraction of the clones does not appear; measured against another copy, unresolved V genes explain less than half of the discrepancy, and the remainder lacks a known reason. For this sample there are roughly 100,000 clones; 91% appear just once. Roughly 0.17% of the sample is taken by the ten largest. For these TCRs, the target antigens are not known. What this sample's time point label stands for: cells obtained before transplantation from donor or recipient. Specimen: unstimulated CD4+ T cells sorted from spleen or lymph node cells, collected before transplant. Receptors originate from a human donor who was the organ donor for an intestinal transplant.

This chain links TRBV5-6 with TRBJ1-1; D is unresolved. V gave up 0 bases and J gave up 3 bases, with 6 bases separating them. This CDR3 has 13 amino acids. Germline V gene data show CDR1 as SGHDT and CDR2 as YYEEEE. The CDR3 region has the DNA TGTGCCAGCAGCTTGGGACGGGACACTGAAGCTTTCTTT. Its protein product is CASSLGRDTEAFF.

V usage is TRBV27 and J usage is TRBJ2-7; TRBD2 might be the D (6 bases). Germline V gene sequence: CDR1 MNHEY, CDR2 SMNVEV (reference sequence). Trimming removed 0 bases from V and 4 bases from J, with 10 bases in between. The CDR3 is made up of 14 amino acids. CDR3 DNA sequence: TGTGCCAGCAGTTTATCCCCTAGCGATTACGAGCAGTACTTC. It encodes CASSLSPSDYEQYF.

The J gene is TRBJ1-5, the V gene TRBV6-4; 8 nucleotides align to TRBD1. Germline CDR1 MRHNA, CDR2 SNTAGT. This CDR3 region has 14 residues. Trimming took 7 bases from V and 7 from J; bases not matched to a gene: 9. For the CDR3, the DNA is TGTGCCAGCAAAACAGGGGGTAAGGAGCAGCCCCAGCATTTT. Translated, it gives CASKTGGKEQPQHF.

The chain couples TRBV4-1 to TRBJ1-6, with unresolved D. Per the germline V gene, CDR1 is MGHRA and CDR2 is YSYEKL. Between the trimmed V and J ends, which lost 4 bases and 4 bases, there was a span of 11 bases. This CDR3 region has 15 residues. This CDR3 reads CASSPWAGYNSPLHF. The CDR3 DNA reads TGCGCCAGCAGCCCCTGGGCGGGGTATAATTCACCCCTCCACTTT.

This clone showed up just once. CDR3 nucleotide sequence: TGTGCCATAGAGGAGCAGGGTAAAGATACGCAGTATTTT. Encoded protein: CAIEEQGKDTQYF. The chain carries TRBV10-3 and TRBJ2-3, with D perhaps TRBD1 (5 bases). The V gene lost 9 bases and the J gene lost 5 bases, with 15 bases spanning the gap. CDR3 length: 13 amino acids. CDR1 and CDR2 (germline): ENHRY, SYGVKD.

The chain recombines TRBV7-3 with TRBJ1-2; perhaps TRBD1 as D (6 bases). Germline V gene data show CDR1 as SGHTA and CDR2 as FQGTGA. Trimming took 4 bases from V and 6 from J, leaving 12 bases between them. This CDR3 has 13 residues. Here the CDR3 reads CASSSLSGDGYTF. The CDR3 DNA follows: TGTGCCAGCAGCTCCCTTTCAGGGGATGGCTACACCTTC.

CDR3 nucleotides: TGTGCCAGCAGTAGAGCCTTTACTAATAATTCACCCCTCCACTTT. Its translation: CASSRAFTNNSPLHF. V and J are TRBV11-2 and TRBJ1-6; D gene unclear. Trimming removed 6 bases at V and 5 bases at J, with 14 bases between. This CDR3 spans 15 amino acids. In germline, CDR1 is SGHAT, CDR2 FQNNGV.